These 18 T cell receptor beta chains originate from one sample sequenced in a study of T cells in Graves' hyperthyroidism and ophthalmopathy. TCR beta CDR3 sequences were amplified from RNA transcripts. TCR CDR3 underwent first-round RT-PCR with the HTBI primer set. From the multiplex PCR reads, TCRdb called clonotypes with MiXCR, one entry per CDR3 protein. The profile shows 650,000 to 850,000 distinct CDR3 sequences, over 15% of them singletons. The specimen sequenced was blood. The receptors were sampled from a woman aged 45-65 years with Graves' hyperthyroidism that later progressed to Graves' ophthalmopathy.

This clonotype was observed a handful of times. The CDR3 nucleotides are TGCAGCGTTGAAACCCAGTCTAACTATGGCTACACCTTC. Protein: CSVETQSNYGYTF. This sequence joins TRBV29-1 and TRBJ1-2, with D unresolved. The ends were cut back, 2 bases at V and 0 bases at J, with 7 bases in the middle. The germline CDR1 and CDR2 sequences are SQVTM and ANQGSEA. CDR3 length: 13 residues.

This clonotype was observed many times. The CDR3 is CARSSGAGTSGGGEQFF. CDR3 nucleotide sequence: TGTGCCAGAAGTTCGGGAGCCGGGACTAGCGGGGGTGGTGAGCAGTTCTTC. The rearrangement joins TRBV2 to TRBJ2-1, with 14 bases identical to TRBD2. The CDR3 extends over 17 amino acids. J lost 9 bases, V lost 9 bases, and 16 bases had no gene match. Germline CDR1 reads SNHLY; CDR2 reads FYNNEI.

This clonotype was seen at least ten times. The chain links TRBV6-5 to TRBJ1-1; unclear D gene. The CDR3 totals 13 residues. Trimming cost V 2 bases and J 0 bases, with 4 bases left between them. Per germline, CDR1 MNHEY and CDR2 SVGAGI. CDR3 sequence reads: CASSYELNTEAFF. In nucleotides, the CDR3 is TGTGCCAGCAGTTACGAGCTGAACACTGAAGCTTTCTTT.

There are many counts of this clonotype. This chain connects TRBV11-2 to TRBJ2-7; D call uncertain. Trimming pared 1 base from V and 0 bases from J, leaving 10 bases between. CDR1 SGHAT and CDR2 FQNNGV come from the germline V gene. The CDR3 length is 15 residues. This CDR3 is CASSLGQRASYEQYF. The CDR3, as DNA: TGTGCCAGCAGCTTAGGGCAACGAGCCTCCTACGAGCAGTACTTC.

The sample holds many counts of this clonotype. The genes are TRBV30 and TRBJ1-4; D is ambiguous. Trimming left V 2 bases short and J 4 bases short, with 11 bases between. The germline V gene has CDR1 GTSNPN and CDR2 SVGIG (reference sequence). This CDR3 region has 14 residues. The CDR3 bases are TGTGCCTGGAGTTTTGTTCTCGGTAATGAAAAACTGTTTTTT. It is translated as CAWSFVLGNEKLFF.

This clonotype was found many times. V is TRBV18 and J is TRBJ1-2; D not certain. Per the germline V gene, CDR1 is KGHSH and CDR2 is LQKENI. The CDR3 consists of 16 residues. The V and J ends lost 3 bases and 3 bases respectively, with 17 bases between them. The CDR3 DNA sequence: TGTGCCAGCTCACCCTCACCGGGCCCGTCGCACTATGGCTACACCTTC. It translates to CASSPSPGPSHYGYTF.

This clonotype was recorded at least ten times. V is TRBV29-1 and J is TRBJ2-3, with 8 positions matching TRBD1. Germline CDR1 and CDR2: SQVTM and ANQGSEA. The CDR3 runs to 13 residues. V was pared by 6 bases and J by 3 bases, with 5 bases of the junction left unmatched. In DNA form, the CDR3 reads TGCAGCGTCCGGACAGGGACGACAGATACGCAGTATTTT. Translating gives CSVRTGTTDTQYF.

For the CDR3, the DNA is TGTGCCATCAGTGAAACTAACTATGGCTACACCTTC. Translated: CAISETNYGYTF. The V call is TRBV10-3, the J call TRBJ1-2; D not certain. The CDR3 spans 12 residues. Germline V CDR1 and CDR2: ENHRY, SYGVKD. V lost 3 bases and J 0 bases, leaving 2 bases between the germline ends.

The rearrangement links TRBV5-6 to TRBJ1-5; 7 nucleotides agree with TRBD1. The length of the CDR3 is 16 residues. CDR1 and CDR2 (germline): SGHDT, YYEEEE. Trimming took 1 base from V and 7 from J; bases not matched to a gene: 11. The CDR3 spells CASSLWTDRAGQPQHF. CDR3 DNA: TGTGCCAGCAGCTTGTGGACCGACAGGGCAGGGCAGCCCCAGCATTTT. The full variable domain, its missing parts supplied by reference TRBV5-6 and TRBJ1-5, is DAGVTQSPTHLIKTRGQQVTLRCSPKSGHDTVSWYQQALGQGPQFIFQYYEEEERQRGNFPDRFSGHQFPNYSSELNVNALLLGDSALYLCASSLWTDRAGQPQHFGDGTRLSIL.

CDR3 in amino acids: CASSSGTSGGVSQYF. In nucleotides, the CDR3 is TGTGCCAGTAGCTCCGGGACTAGCGGGGGGGTGAGCCAGTACTTC. The chain carries TRBV19 and TRBJ2-5; 16 bases fit TRBD2. After removal of 6 bases from V and 10 bases from J, the junction contained 8 bases not matched to a gene. Germline V gene sequence: CDR1 LNHDA, CDR2 SQIVND (reference sequence). This CDR3 is built from 15 residues.

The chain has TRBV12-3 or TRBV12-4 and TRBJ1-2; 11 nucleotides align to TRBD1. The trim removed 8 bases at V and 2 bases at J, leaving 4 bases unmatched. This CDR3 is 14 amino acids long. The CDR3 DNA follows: TGTGCCAGCCTGGACAGGGGGCCGAACTATGGCTACACCTTC. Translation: CASLDRGPNYGYTF.

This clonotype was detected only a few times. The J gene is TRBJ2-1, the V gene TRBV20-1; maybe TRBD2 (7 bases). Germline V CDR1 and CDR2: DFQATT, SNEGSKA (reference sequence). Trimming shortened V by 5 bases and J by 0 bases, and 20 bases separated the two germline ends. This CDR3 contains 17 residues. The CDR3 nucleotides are TGCAGTGCTCTCAGCCGCGGGGGCCGGGGCTCCTACAATGAGCAGTTCTTC. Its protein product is CSALSRGGRGSYNEQFF.

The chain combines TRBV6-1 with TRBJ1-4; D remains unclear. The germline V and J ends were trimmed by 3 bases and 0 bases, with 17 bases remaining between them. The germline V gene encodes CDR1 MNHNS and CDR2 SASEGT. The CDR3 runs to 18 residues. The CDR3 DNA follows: TGTGCCAGCAGTGATGTTGGTTATGGGGTGGCAACTAATGAAAAACTGTTTTTT. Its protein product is CASSDVGYGVATNEKLFF.

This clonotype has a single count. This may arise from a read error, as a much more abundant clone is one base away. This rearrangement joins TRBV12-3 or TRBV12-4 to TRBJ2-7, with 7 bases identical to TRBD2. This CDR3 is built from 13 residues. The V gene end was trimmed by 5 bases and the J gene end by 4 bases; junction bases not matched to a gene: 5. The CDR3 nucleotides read TGTGCCAGCAGTCCGGGGGGAGAATACGAGCAGTACTTC. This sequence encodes CASSPGGEYEQYF.

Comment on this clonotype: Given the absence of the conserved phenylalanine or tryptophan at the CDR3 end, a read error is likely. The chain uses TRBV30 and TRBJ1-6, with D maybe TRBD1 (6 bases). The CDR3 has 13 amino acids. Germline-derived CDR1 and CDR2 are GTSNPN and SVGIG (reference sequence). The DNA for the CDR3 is TGTGCCGGGAGGGGGGGCACGAATTCACCCCTCCACTCT. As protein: CAGRGGTNSPLHS.

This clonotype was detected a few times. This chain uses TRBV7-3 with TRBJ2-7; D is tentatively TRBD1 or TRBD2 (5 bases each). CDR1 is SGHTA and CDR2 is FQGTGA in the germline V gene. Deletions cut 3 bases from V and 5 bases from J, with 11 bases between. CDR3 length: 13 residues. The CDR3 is CASSFAGADEQYF. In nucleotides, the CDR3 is TGTGCCAGCAGCTTCGCCGGGGCCGACGAGCAGTACTTC.

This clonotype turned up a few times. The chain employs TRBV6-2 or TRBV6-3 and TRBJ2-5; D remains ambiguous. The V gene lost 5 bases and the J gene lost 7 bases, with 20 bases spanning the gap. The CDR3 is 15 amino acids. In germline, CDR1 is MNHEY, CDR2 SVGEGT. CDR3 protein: CASSVARRGARTQYF. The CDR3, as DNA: TGTGCCAGCAGTGTTGCCCGACGTGGCGCCCGGACCCAGTACTTC.

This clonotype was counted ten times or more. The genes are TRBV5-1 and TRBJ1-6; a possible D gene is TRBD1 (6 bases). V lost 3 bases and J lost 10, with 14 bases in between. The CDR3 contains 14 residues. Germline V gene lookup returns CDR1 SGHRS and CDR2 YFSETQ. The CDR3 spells CASSSEAGESPLHF. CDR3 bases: TGCGCCAGCAGCTCGGAGGCAGGGGAGTCACCCCTCCACTTT. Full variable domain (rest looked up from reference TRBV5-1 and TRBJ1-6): KAGVTQTPRYLIKTRGQQVTLSCSPISGHRSVSWYQQTPGQGLQFLFEYFSETQRNKGNFPGRFSGRQFSNSRSEMNVSTLELGDSALYLCASSSEAGESPLHFGNGTRLTVT.